These 17 T cell receptor beta chains were sequenced from one sample in a study of chemoradiotherapy in HPV16-positive cancers. Method: immunoSEQ multiplex PCR; TCRdb's copy keeps in-frame clones and lacks some. The sample has around 15,000 clones; about three quarters are singletons. This sample was obtained from a patient who underwent chemoradiotherapy. Receptor source: a human donor with HPV-associated anogenital cancer.

The rearrangement joins TRBV6-4 to TRBJ2-1; 10 positions agree with TRBD1. CDR1 is MRHNA and CDR2 is SNTAGT in the germline V gene. The CDR3 spans 16 residues. Losses at the gene ends were 0 bases for V and 4 bases for J; bases not matched to a gene: 3. CDR3 coding DNA: TGTGCCAGCAGTGACTCCCGGGACAGGGGATACAATGAGCAGTTCTTC. Translating it yields CASSDSRDRGYNEQFF.

This clone was picked up a small number of times. Here the CDR3 DNA reads TGTGCCAGTAGTATGACTGCTAGCGGGGAATACGAGCAGTACTTC. Translation gives CASSMTASGEYEQYF. This chain joins TRBV19 and TRBJ2-7, with TRBD2 matching 9 bases. The germline V gene has CDR1 LNHDA and CDR2 SQIVND (reference sequence). V gave up 3 bases and J gave up 4 bases; unmatched junction bases: 7. CDR3 size: 15 residues.

The chain employs TRBV27 and TRBJ2-5; a possible D gene is TRBD2 (5 bases). CDR1 is MNHEY and CDR2 is SMNVEV in the germline V gene (reference sequence). This CDR3 region has 16 residues. Trimming cost V 6 bases and J 3 bases, with 20 bases left between them. CDR3 DNA: TGTGCCAGCAGCCGCGCCGACTCCGAGCGGAAAGAGACCCAGTACTTC. Encoded protein: CASSRADSERKETQYF.

This sequence joins TRBV5-5 and TRBJ1-5; D uncertain. The CDR3 has 15 amino acids. Germline CDR1 and CDR2: SGHKS and YYEKEE (reference sequence). Trimming shortened V by 0 bases and J by 2 bases, and 9 bases separated the two germline ends. The CDR3 protein is CASSLGGTGNQPQHF. DNA of the CDR3: TGTGCCAGCAGCTTGGGCGGTACCGGCAATCAGCCCCAGCATTTT.

This rearrangement joins TRBV5-5 to TRBJ1-5; D is unresolved. The V gene's germline CDR1 is SGHKS and CDR2 YYEKEE (reference sequence). Trimming stripped 0 bases from V and 4 bases from J, with 8 bases between. This CDR3 contains 14 residues. The CDR3 DNA is TGTGCCAGCAGCTTGGATCGGTTGAATCAGCCCCAGCATTTT. It translates to CASSLDRLNQPQHF. The full variable domain, with the rest looked up from reference TRBV5-5 and TRBJ1-5, is DAGVTQSPTHLIKTRGQQVTLRCSPISGHKSVSWYQQVLGQGPQFIFQYYEKEERGRGNFPDRFSARQFPNYSSELNVNALLLGDSALYLCASSLDRLNQPQHFGDGTRLSIL.

This clone was seen just once. The chain has TRBV14 and TRBJ2-5; D ambiguous. Germline CDR1 and CDR2: SGHDN and FVKESK. Trimming pared 2 bases from V and 7 bases from J, leaving 14 bases between. This CDR3 has 14 amino acids. The CDR3 DNA reads TGTGCCAGCAGCCAACTTCCGGCTGGTCGGACCCAGTACTTC. It encodes CASSQLPAGRTQYF.

J is TRBJ2-1 and V is TRBV11-3, with D possibly matching TRBD2 (6 bases). Germline V gene data show CDR1 as SGHNT and CDR2 as YENEEA. The length of the CDR3 is 14 residues. V was pared by 1 base and J by 8 bases, with 12 bases between. CDR3 region: CASSLGGGVDEQFF. CDR3 bases: TGTGCCAGCAGCTTAGGTGGAGGGGTCGATGAGCAGTTCTTC.

The chain uses TRBV6-5 and TRBJ1-5; no reliable D call. Looked up from germline, CDR1 is MNHEY and CDR2 is SVGAGI. The CDR3 has 13 amino acids. V lost 5 bases and J lost 0, with 5 bases in between. The CDR3 nucleotides are TGTGCCAGCAGTCCTTATAGCAATCAGCCCCAGCATTTT. This sequence encodes CASSPYSNQPQHF.

There are a few counts of this clone. The chain uses TRBV4-2 and TRBJ2-2; D unclear. Germline-derived CDR1 and CDR2 are LGHNA and YNFKEQ. V was cut by 4 bases and J by 7 bases, with 10 bases left in between. There are 13 residues in the CDR3. The CDR3 sequence: CASSPRKGGELFF. CDR3 in DNA: TGTGCCAGCAGCCCCCGGAAGGGCGGGGAGCTGTTTTTT.

Details on this clone: No conserved phenylalanine or tryptophan is present at the end of the CDR3, so a read error is the likely explanation. The DNA is left out, because the CDR3 cannot be placed on it with certainty; the CDR3 is given as TCRdb lists it. This chain connects TRBV5-1 to TRBJ2-3; the DNA was not compared with TRBD2, the D call given in the table. The CDR3 is 13 amino acids long, termini counted. Germline loops: CDR1 SGHRS, CDR2 YFSETQ. The CDR3 reads CASSAGTSGWRVL.

The V call is TRBV4-3, the J call TRBJ2-3; TRBD2 is a possible D gene (5 bases). V was shortened by 7 bases and J by 3 bases, with 20 bases between the two germline ends. The germline gives CDR1 LGHNA, CDR2 YSLEER. The CDR3 runs to 16 residues. CDR3 region: CASTDVLGSRTDTQYF. The DNA of the CDR3 is TGCGCCAGCACCGACGTTTTAGGGAGTAGGACAGATACGCAGTATTTT.

This clone was detected once. This chain uses TRBV18 with TRBJ1-2; 7 bases are a match to TRBD1. This CDR3 has 15 residues. Germline CDR1 and CDR2: KGHSH and LQKENI. The ends lost 3 bases at V and 4 bases at J; junction bases unmatched: 8. CDR3 loop: CASSPQGGVSYGYTF. The CDR3 DNA reads TGTGCCAGCTCACCTCAGGGGGGAGTCAGCTATGGCTACACCTTC.

The V call is TRBV6-1, the J call TRBJ2-5; a weak D match, TRBD2 (5 bases). This CDR3 region has 15 residues. Per germline, CDR1 MNHNS and CDR2 SASEGT. V was trimmed by 4 bases and J by 4 bases, leaving 16 bases between them. The CDR3 sequence is CASSVGRRLAETQYF. The CDR3 DNA sequence: TGTGCCAGCAGTGTTGGCAGGAGGTTGGCAGAGACCCAGTACTTC.

The chain combines TRBV6-5 with TRBJ2-2; 9 bases are a match to TRBD1. This CDR3 has 15 amino acids. V shed 5 bases, J shed 4 bases, and the junction held 5 bases outside the gene matches. Looked up from germline, CDR1 is MNHEY and CDR2 is SVGAGI. CDR3 region: CASSRQGVVTGELFF. The DNA for the CDR3 is TGTGCCAGCAGTAGACAGGGGGTTGTCACCGGGGAGCTGTTTTTT.

The chain employs TRBV11-3 and TRBJ2-2, with D hard to call. The CDR3 extends over 13 amino acids. The V gene's germline CDR1 is SGHNT and CDR2 YENEEA. V shed 0 bases and J shed 4 bases, with 3 bases lying between them. As DNA, the CDR3 is TGTGCCAGCAGCTTAGATGGCACCGGGGAGCTGTTTTTT. This sequence encodes CASSLDGTGELFF.

J is TRBJ1-6 and V is TRBV9; no firm D call. The germline CDR1 and CDR2 sequences are SGDLS and YYNGEE. The germline V and J ends were trimmed by 0 bases and 12 bases, with 7 bases remaining between them. CDR3 length: 12 residues. The CDR3 coding sequence is TGTGCCAGCAGCGTAGTGGAGGGACCCCTCCACTTT. Residues: CASSVVEGPLHF.

This chain uses TRBV5-5 with TRBJ1-5, with a weak D call TRBD1 (6 bases). From germline, CDR1 is SGHKS and CDR2 YYEKEE (reference sequence). CDR3 length equals 16 residues. Trimming left V 4 bases short and J 2 bases short, with 16 bases between. In nucleotides, the CDR3 is TGTGCCAGCAGCGAGGACAGACCGAGGGGCAATCAGCCCCAGCATTTT. Its translation is CASSEDRPRGNQPQHF.